A single sample is the source of the 10 T cell receptor beta chains below, sequenced in a study of blood T cell repertoires in COVID-19. Produced via immunoSEQ multiplex PCR; TCRdb's table is partial and in-frame only. The sample includes some 80,000 clones, roughly 90% seen only once; the top ten take 2.5% to 3%. The sequenced material came from peripheral blood. These receptor sequences come from a human donor in a cohort sampled during active COVID-19.

V usage is TRBV9 and J usage is TRBJ2-1; D unclear. Germline V CDR1 and CDR2: SGDLS, YYNGEE. This CDR3 spans 15 amino acids. Trimming pared 0 bases from V and 6 bases from J, leaving 13 bases between. This CDR3 reads CASSVDSVRSNEQFF. CDR3 sequence (DNA): TGTGCCAGCAGCGTAGATTCGGTGCGTAGCAATGAGCAGTTCTTC.

The chain carries TRBV6-2 or TRBV6-3 and TRBJ1-2; D gene ambiguous. Germline V CDR1 and CDR2: MNHEY, SVGEGT. Trimming took 0 bases from V and 2 from J, leaving 10 bases between them. This CDR3 is built from 15 residues. The chain's CDR3 is CASSYSIVQNYGYTF. CDR3 nucleotide sequence: TGTGCCAGCAGTTACTCGATCGTCCAGAACTATGGCTACACCTTC.

The chain couples TRBV5-8 to TRBJ1-5; 8 nucleotides agree with TRBD1. The CDR3 has 16 residues. Trimming removed 2 bases from V and 3 bases from J; junction bases left unmatched: 7. CDR1 and CDR2 (germline): SGHTS, YDEGEE. Here the CDR3 reads CASSLGRGPFNQPQHF. CDR3 in DNA: TGTGCCAGCAGCTTAGGCAGGGGGCCTTTCAATCAGCCCCAGCATTTT. Full variable domain (outside the CDR3, taken from reference TRBV5-8 and TRBJ1-5): EAGVTQSPTHLIKTRGQQATLRCSPISGHTSVYWYQQALGLGLQFLLWYDEGEERNRGNFPPRFSGRQFPNYSSELNVNALELEDSALYLCASSLGRGPFNQPQHFGDGTRLSIL.

The rearrangement joins TRBV25-1 to TRBJ2-7; 7 positions match TRBD1. The ends lost 8 bases at V and 3 bases at J; junction bases unmatched: 7. Germline V gene sequence: CDR1 MGHDK, CDR2 SYGVNS. The CDR3 loop spans 13 amino acids. CDR3 region: CASGRTGVYEQYF. The CDR3, as DNA: TGTGCCAGCGGCCGGACAGGAGTCTACGAGCAGTACTTC.

The chain uses TRBV25-1 and TRBJ2-7; D is possibly TRBD1 (6 bases). CDR1 and CDR2 from the germline V gene are MGHDK and SYGVNS. Trimming left V 4 bases short and J 2 bases short, with 18 bases between. CDR3 length: 16 amino acids. Here the CDR3 DNA reads TGTGCCAGCAGTGGTCAAACAGGGTACCGTACCTACGAGCAGTACTTC. It translates to CASSGQTGYRTYEQYF.

This chain uses TRBV18 with TRBJ1-2; tentative D call: TRBD1 (5 bases). The CDR3 is made up of 17 amino acids. V was trimmed by 2 bases and J by 4 bases, leaving 20 bases between them. Germline CDR1 and CDR2: KGHSH and LQKENI. CDR3 sequence reads: CASSPSAIGASGYGYTF. Here the CDR3 DNA reads TGTGCCAGCTCACCATCTGCGATAGGGGCCTCAGGCTATGGCTACACCTTC.

This clone was seen only once. The CDR3 protein is CASTRTPPYEQYF. DNA of the CDR3: TGTGCCAGCACGCGGACACCGCCTTACGAGCAGTACTTC. This chain connects TRBV2 to TRBJ2-7, with D maybe TRBD1 (5 bases). The V gene's germline CDR1 is SNHLY and CDR2 FYNNEI. The V end lost 7 bases, the J end lost 4 bases, and 14 bases lay between the germline ends. This CDR3 comprises 13 residues.

This clone showed up just once. The chain uses TRBV23-1 and TRBJ1-6, with D perhaps matching TRBD1 (6 bases). TRBV23-1 is an ORF; its function is uncertain. The CDR3 totals 17 residues. Trimming left V 0 bases short and J 3 bases short, with 12 bases between. The CDR3: CASSQSMVRGYNSPLHF. The CDR3, as DNA: TGCGCCAGCAGTCAATCGATGGTCAGGGGCTATAATTCACCCCTCCACTTT.

V is TRBV7-9 and J is TRBJ1-1; weak D call: TRBD1 (6 bases). V lost 8 bases, J lost 6 bases, and 13 bases lay in between. The CDR3 extends over 12 amino acids. The germline V gene encodes CDR1 SEHNR and CDR2 FQNEAQ (reference sequence). In DNA, the CDR3 is TGTGCCAGCGGCCCAGACAGGCCTGAAGCTTTCTTT. Its translation is CASGPDRPEAFF.

The rearrangement links TRBV19 to TRBJ2-3, with D perhaps matching TRBD2 (5 bases). Germline loops: CDR1 LNHDA, CDR2 SQIVND (reference sequence). Trimming shortened V by 6 bases and J by 2 bases, and 15 bases separated the two germline ends. The CDR3 has 15 residues. The CDR3 here is CASSKTSGFTDTQYF. The CDR3 nucleotides are TGTGCCAGTAGCAAGACCTCGGGATTCACAGATACGCAGTATTTT.